Shown below are 13 T cell receptor beta chains from a single sample sequenced in a study of CD8+ T cells in alopecia areata. The authors extracted RNA and reverse transcribed it into cDNA as the sequencing template. Assay used: immunoSEQ multiplex PCR; TCRdb lists only in-frame clones, some missing. The data hold 70,000 or so clones, with approximately 60% observed a single time. The sequencing used CD8+ T cells sorted from blood, collected at week 0. The origin of the receptors is a human donor with alopecia areata.

This chain connects TRBV19 to TRBJ1-5, with 9 bases aligning to TRBD1. The trim removed 8 bases at V and 5 bases at J, leaving 7 bases unmatched. The germline V gene has CDR1 LNHDA and CDR2 SQIVND (reference sequence). The CDR3 is 14 residues long. The CDR3 nucleotides read TGTGCCAGTGCACCGGGACAGGGCTATCAGCCCCAGCATTTT. Translating gives CASAPGQGYQPQHF.

The chain employs TRBV19 and TRBJ1-1; D gene uncertain. The germline gives CDR1 LNHDA, CDR2 SQIVND (reference sequence). V was shortened by 5 bases and J by 1 base, with 8 bases between the two germline ends. The CDR3 contains 13 residues. CDR3 DNA sequence: TGTGCCAGTAGTTGGGGTGAGAACACTGAAGCTTTCTTT. Amino acids: CASSWGENTEAFF.

In its sample, this clone was seen a few times. The V gene is TRBV25-1, the J gene TRBJ2-7; D call uncertain. Trimming removed 1 base at V and 0 bases at J, with 10 bases between. CDR1 is MGHDK, CDR2 SYGVNS, per germline. The CDR3 sequence is 15 residues long. CDR3 bases: TGTGCCAGCAGTGAATCGGCAGCTAGCTCCTACGAGCAGTACTTC. Encoded protein: CASSESAASSYEQYF.

This clone was counted only a few times. J is TRBJ2-7 and V is TRBV25-1, with 11 bases matching TRBD2. The CDR3 contains 17 residues. Germline V gene sequence: CDR1 MGHDK, CDR2 SYGVNS. V shed 0 bases, J shed 6 bases, and the junction held 10 bases outside the gene matches. The CDR3 DNA sequence: TGTGCCAGCAGTGAATATACTTCGGCTAGCGGGAGGACCGAGCAGTACTTC. Translated: CASSEYTSASGRTEQYF.

This chain uses TRBV30 with TRBJ2-5; 8 bases agree with TRBD1. With 1 base clipped from V and 5 bases from J, the junction kept 12 bases outside the gene matches. The CDR3 covers 16 residues. Germline V gene sequence: CDR1 GTSNPN, CDR2 SVGIG (reference sequence). The DNA of the CDR3 is TGTGCCTGGAGTGACCATCTGCAGGGGGCGGAGGAGACCCAGTACTTC. Translating gives CAWSDHLQGAEETQYF.

V gene TRBV30 combines with J gene TRBJ2-7, with 13 bases matching TRBD2. V lost 3 bases to trimming and J lost 5 bases; unmatched junction nucleotides: 4. The CDR3 extends over 14 amino acids. Germline CDR1 GTSNPN, CDR2 SVGIG (reference sequence). DNA of the CDR3: TGTGCCTGGAGCGCGGGACTAGCGGGAAACGAGCAGTACTTC. This codes for CAWSAGLAGNEQYF.

The rearrangement joins TRBV29-1 to TRBJ2-5, with D possibly being TRBD1 (6 bases). This CDR3 region has 14 residues. Germline V gene data show CDR1 as SQVTM and CDR2 as ANQGSEA. Trimming shortened V by 3 bases and J by 3 bases, and 14 bases separated the two germline ends. CDR3 coding DNA: TGCAGCGTTGAGGGAGTAGGGGGTGAAGAGACCCAGTACTTC. Protein sequence: CSVEGVGGEETQYF.

This clone was recorded only once. The V call is TRBV20-1, the J call TRBJ2-3; D is uncertain. Trimming removed 3 bases at V and 4 bases at J, with 5 bases between. Per the germline V gene, CDR1 is DFQATT and CDR2 is SNEGSKA (reference sequence). The CDR3 extends over 11 amino acids. The CDR3 loop is CSASWPDTQYF. The CDR3, as DNA: TGCAGTGCTAGTTGGCCAGATACGCAGTATTTT.

CDR3 residues: CASKVGGATWGYTF. In DNA form, the CDR3 reads TGTGCCAGCAAAGTAGGGGGCGCAACCTGGGGCTACACCTTC. This rearrangement joins TRBV21-1 to TRBJ1-2; the table calls TRBD1, which could not be checked here. TRBV21-1 constitutes a pseudogene. The CDR3 covers 14 residues.

The gene calls are TRBV30 and TRBJ1-2, with D tentatively TRBD1 (6 bases). V was pared by 3 bases and J by 5 bases, with 16 bases between. In germline, CDR1 is GTSNPN, CDR2 SVGIG (reference sequence). There are 14 residues in the CDR3. CDR3 sequence reads: CAWSGSGGGYGYTF. CDR3 nucleotide sequence: TGTGCCTGGAGCGGTTCGGGGGGCGGGTATGGCTACACCTTC. Filled out from reference TRBV30 and TRBJ1-2, the complete variable domain reads SQTIHQWPATLVQPVGSPLSLECTVEGTSNPNLYWYRQAAGRGLQLLFYSVGIGQISSEVPQNLSASRPQDRQFILSSKKLLLSDSGFYLCAWSGSGGGYGYTFGSGTRLTVV.

The V and J genes are TRBV28 and TRBJ1-2, with 10 bases identical to TRBD1. The CDR3 has 15 amino acids. Trimming cost V 5 bases and J 2 bases; bases outside gene matches: 5. From germline, CDR1 is MDHEN and CDR2 SYDVKM. CDR3 loop: CASSKPGQGNYGYTF. In DNA, the CDR3 is TGTGCCAGCAGTAAACCGGGACAGGGGAACTATGGCTACACCTTC.

V gene TRBV5-1 combines with J gene TRBJ2-3; no reliable D call. CDR1 is SGHRS, CDR2 YFSETQ, per germline. Trimming took 5 bases from V and 0 from J, leaving 10 bases between them. The CDR3 consists of 14 residues. The CDR3 nucleotides are TGCGCCAGCAGGGTGAGCAGGAGCACAGATACGCAGTATTTT. Translated: CASRVSRSTDTQYF.

This clone was observed a handful of times. The chain has TRBV29-1 and TRBJ2-7; 7 bases agree with TRBD1. Germline CDR1 is SQVTM and CDR2 is ANQGSEA. With V trimmed by 1 base and J by 2 bases, 8 bases remained unmatched. The CDR3 totals 15 residues. CDR3 coding DNA: TGCAGCGTTGAAGCCCCCCGACAGGGCGCCTACGAGCAGTACTTC. Its translation: CSVEAPRQGAYEQYF.